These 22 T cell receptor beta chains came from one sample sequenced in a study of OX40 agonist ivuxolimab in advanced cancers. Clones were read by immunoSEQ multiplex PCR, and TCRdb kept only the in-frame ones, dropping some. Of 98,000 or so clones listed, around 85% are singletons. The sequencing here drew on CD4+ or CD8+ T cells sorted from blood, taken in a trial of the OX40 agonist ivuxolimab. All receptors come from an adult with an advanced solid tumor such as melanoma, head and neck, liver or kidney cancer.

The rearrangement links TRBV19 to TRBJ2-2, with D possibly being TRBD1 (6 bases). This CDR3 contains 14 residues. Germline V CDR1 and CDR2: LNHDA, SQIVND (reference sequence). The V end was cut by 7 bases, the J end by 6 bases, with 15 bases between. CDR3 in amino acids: CASKAGTTPGELFF. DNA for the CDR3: TGTGCCAGTAAGGCAGGGACAACCCCCGGGGAGCTGTTTTTT.

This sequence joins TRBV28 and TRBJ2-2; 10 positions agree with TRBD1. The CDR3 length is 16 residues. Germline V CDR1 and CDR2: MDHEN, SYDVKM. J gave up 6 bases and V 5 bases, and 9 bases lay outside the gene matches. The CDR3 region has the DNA TGTGCCAGCAGTACACCGGGACAGGGGATAGCCGGGGAGCTGTTTTTT. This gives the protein CASSTPGQGIAGELFF.

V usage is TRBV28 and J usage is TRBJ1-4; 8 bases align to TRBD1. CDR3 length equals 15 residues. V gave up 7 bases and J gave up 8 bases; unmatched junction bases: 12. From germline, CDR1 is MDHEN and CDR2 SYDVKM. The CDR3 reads CASTSPGQGYEKLFF. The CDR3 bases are TGTGCCAGCACTTCTCCTGGACAGGGTTACGAAAAACTGTTTTTT.

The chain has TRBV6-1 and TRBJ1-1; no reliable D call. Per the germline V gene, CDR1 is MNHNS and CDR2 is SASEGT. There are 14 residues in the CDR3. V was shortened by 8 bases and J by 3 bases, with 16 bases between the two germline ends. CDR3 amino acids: CASCRLRVDTEAFF. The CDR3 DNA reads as TGTGCCAGCTGTCGACTTCGGGTTGACACTGAAGCTTTCTTT.

This CDR3 reads CAWSRPVVGTF. The CDR3 nucleotides read TGTGCCTGGAGTCGGCCGGTTGTGGGCACCTTC. This chain uses TRBV30 with TRBJ1-2; D unresolved. This CDR3 region has 11 residues. The V gene lost 2 bases and the J gene lost 13 bases, with 14 bases spanning the gap. CDR1 and CDR2 from the germline V gene are GTSNPN and SVGIG (reference sequence). Combining the CDR3 with reference TRBV30 and TRBJ1-2 gives the whole variable domain SQTIHQWPATLVQPVGSPLSLECTVEGTSNPNLYWYRQAAGRGLQLLFYSVGIGQISSEVPQNLSASRPQDRQFILSSKKLLLSDSGFYLCAWSRPVVGTFGSGTRLTVV.

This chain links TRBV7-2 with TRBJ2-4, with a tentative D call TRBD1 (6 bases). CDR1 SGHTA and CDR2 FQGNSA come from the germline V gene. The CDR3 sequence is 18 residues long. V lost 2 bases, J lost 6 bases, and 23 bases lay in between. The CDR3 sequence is CASSLRLHPLGHRNIQYF. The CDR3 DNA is TGTGCCAGCAGCTTAAGACTCCACCCTTTGGGACACAGAAACATTCAGTACTTC. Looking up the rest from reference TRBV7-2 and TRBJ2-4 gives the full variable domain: GAGVSQSPSNKVTEKGKDVELRCDPISGHTALYWYRQSLGQGLEFLIYFQGNSAPDKSGLPSDRFSAERTGGSVSTLTIQRTQQEDSAVYLCASSLRLHPLGHRNIQYFGAGTRLSVL.

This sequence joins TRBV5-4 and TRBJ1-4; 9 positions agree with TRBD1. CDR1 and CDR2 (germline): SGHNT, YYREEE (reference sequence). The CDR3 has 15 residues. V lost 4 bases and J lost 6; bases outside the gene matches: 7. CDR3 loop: CASSGATGGDEKLFF. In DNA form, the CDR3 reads TGTGCCAGCAGCGGAGCGACAGGGGGGGATGAAAAACTGTTTTTT.

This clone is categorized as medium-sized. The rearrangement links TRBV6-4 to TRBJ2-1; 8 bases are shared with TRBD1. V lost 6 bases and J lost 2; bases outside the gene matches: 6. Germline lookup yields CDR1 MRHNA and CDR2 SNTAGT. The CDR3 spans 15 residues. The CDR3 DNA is TGTGCCAGCAGCGTACAGGGGGGAACCTACAATGAGCAGTTCTTC. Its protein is CASSVQGGTYNEQFF.

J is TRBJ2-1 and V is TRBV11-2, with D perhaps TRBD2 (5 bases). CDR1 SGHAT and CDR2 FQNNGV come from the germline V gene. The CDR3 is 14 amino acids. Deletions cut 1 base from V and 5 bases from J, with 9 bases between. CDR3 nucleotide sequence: TGTGCCAGCAGCTTAGTAGCGACAAACAATGAGCAGTTCTTC. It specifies CASSLVATNNEQFF.

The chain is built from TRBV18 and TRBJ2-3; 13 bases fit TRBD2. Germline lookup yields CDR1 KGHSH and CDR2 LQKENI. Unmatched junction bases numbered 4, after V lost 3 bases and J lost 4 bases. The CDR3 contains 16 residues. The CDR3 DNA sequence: TGTGCCAGCTCACCCCGGACTAGCGGGAGCGCAGATACGCAGTATTTT. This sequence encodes CASSPRTSGSADTQYF. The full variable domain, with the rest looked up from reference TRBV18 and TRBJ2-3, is NAGVMQNPRHLVRRRGQEARLRCSPMKGHSHVYWYRQLPEEGLKFMVYLQKENIIDESGMPKERFSAEFPKEGPSILRIQQVVRGDSAAYFCASSPRTSGSADTQYFGPGTRLTVL.

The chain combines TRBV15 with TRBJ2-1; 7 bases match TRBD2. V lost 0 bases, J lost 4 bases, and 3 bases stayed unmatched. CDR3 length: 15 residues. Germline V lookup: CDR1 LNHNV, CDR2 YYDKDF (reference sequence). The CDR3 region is CATSRDRTSYNEQFF. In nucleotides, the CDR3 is TGTGCCACCAGCAGAGATCGGACTAGTTACAATGAGCAGTTCTTC.

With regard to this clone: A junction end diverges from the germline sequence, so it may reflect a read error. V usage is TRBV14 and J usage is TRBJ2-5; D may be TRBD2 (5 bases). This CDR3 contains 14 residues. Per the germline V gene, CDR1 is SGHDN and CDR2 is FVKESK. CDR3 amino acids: CANSQGSGKETQYF. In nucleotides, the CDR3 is TGTGCCAACAGCCAAGGCTCGGGGAAGGAGACCCAGTACTTC.

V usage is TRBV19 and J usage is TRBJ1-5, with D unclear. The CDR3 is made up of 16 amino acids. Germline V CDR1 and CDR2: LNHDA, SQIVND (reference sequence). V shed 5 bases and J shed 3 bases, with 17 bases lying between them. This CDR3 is CASSPVSARVNQPQHF. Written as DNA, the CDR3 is TGTGCCAGTAGTCCCGTGTCCGCCAGAGTCAATCAGCCCCAGCATTTT.

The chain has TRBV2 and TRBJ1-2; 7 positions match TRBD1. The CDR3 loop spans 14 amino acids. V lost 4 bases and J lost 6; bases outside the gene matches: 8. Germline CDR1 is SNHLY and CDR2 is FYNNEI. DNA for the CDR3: TGTGCCAGCAGTGTAGGGGGCGCAAAAAATGGCTACACCTTC. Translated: CASSVGGAKNGYTF.

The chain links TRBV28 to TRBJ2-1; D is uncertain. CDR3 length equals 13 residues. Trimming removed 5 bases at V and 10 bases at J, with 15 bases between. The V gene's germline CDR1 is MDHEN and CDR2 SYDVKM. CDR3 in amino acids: CASSPGSGLEQFF. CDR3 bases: TGTGCCAGCAGTCCCGGCTCCGGGCTGGAGCAGTTCTTC.

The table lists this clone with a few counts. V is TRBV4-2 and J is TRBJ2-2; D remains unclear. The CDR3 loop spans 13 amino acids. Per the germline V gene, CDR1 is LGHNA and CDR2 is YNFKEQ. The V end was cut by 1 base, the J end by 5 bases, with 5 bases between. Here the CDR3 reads CASSQASTGELFF. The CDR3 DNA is TGTGCCAGCAGCCAAGCCTCGACCGGGGAGCTGTTTTTT.

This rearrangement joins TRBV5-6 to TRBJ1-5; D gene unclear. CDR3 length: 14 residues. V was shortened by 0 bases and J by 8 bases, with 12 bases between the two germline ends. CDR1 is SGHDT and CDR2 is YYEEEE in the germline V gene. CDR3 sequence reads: CASSLARGREPQHF. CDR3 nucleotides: TGTGCCAGCAGCTTGGCCCGGGGTCGGGAGCCCCAGCATTTT. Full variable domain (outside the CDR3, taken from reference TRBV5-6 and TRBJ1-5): DAGVTQSPTHLIKTRGQQVTLRCSPKSGHDTVSWYQQALGQGPQFIFQYYEEEERQRGNFPDRFSGHQFPNYSSELNVNALLLGDSALYLCASSLARGREPQHFGDGTRLSIL.

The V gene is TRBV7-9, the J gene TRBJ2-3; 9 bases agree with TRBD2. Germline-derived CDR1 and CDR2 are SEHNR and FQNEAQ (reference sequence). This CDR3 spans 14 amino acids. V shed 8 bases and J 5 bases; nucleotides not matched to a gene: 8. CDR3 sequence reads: CASQKLAGLDTQYF. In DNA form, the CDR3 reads TGTGCCAGCCAAAAACTAGCGGGTCTAGATACGCAGTATTTT.

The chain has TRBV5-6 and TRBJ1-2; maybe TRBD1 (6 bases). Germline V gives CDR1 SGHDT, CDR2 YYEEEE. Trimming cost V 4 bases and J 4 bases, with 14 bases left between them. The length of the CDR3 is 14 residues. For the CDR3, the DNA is TGTGCCAGCAGCGAGACAGGAAGGGGCTATGGCTACACCTTC. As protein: CASSETGRGYGYTF. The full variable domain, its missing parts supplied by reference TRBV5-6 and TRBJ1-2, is DAGVTQSPTHLIKTRGQQVTLRCSPKSGHDTVSWYQQALGQGPQFIFQYYEEEERQRGNFPDRFSGHQFPNYSSELNVNALLLGDSALYLCASSETGRGYGYTFGSGTRLTVV.

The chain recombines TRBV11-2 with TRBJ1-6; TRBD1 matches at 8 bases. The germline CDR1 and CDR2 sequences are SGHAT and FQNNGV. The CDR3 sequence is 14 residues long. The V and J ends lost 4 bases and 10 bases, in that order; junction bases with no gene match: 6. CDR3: CASSWTGSDSPLHF. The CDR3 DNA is TGTGCCAGCAGCTGGACAGGGAGTGACTCACCCCTCCACTTT.

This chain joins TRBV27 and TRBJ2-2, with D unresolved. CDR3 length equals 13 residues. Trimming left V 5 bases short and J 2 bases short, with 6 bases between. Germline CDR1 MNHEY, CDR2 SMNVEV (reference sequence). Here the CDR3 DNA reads TGTGCCAGCAGTCCCGGTAACACCGGGGAGCTGTTTTTT. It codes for CASSPGNTGELFF.

CDR3 protein: CASSTTGPNTEAFF. The CDR3 DNA is TGTGCCAGCTCAACGACAGGGCCGAACACTGAAGCTTTCTTT. The chain couples TRBV18 to TRBJ1-1; 7 nucleotides align to TRBD1. Germline V gene lookup returns CDR1 KGHSH and CDR2 LQKENI. The CDR3 runs to 14 residues. After removal of 5 bases from V and 1 base from J, the junction contained 4 bases not matched to a gene.